One T cell receptor beta chain is described in this entry. Its cognate antigen has yet to be identified. No per-base quality is available; no much larger clone lies one base away. Participants in the prospective study were aged roughly 18 to 100 years, lived in over 20 United States geographic areas, and enrolled through a virtual design. Cohort assignment in the prospective study relied on participant-reported clinical history from a screening survey and a study questionnaire. For ImmuneRACE Cohort 3, a participant was defined as recovered based on two consecutive negative NP/OP PCR tests, clearance by a healthcare professional, or resolution of symptoms. Each participant in the prospective study had whole blood, serum and a nasopharyngeal or oropharyngeal swab collected by mobile phlebotomists. Participants in the prospective study had the option to provide additional blood draws and questionnaires over a roughly two-month period. Before DNA extraction, prospective study blood samples were shipped either frozen or at room temperature.

The data were taken from a study of blood T cell repertoires in COVID-19 (dated by TCRdb to about 2020). Context from the whole study: The collaborator samples originated in the United States, Italy and Spain and spanned the acute and convalescent phases of COVID-19. The material from the prospective study consisted of cDNA or gDNA derived from T cells, B-cell-depleted T cells, or PBMCs. Deeply sampled blood TCRbeta repertoires from subjects exposed to, actively infected with, or recovered from COVID-19 were included in the dataset. The repertoires were released in a freely available public database intended as a resource for research on the immune response to SARS-CoV-2. The samples were drawn from the first 160 participants of the ongoing ImmuneRACE study and from some 1,300 subjects provided by 6 global collaborators. A de-identified subject ID, COVID-19 status, age in years and sex were almost always included in the sample metadata. Where available, HLA class I and class II types were obtained from metadata supplied by the sample provider rather than from assay-based typing. The investigation overall reported the following: Clinical and demographic metadata were provided uncurated, with the amount varying by source and participant.

TCRbeta CDR3 regions were amplified from genomic DNA by means of the immunoSEQ Assay, a bias-controlled multiplex PCR. As for the authors' bioinformatics: The number of nucleated cells in each sample was estimated from the amplification of reference gene primers within the assay. Sequence reads were collapsed and filtered to measure the absolute abundance of every unique TCRbeta CDR3 rearrangement. For each sample, productive Simpson clonality was calculated as the square root of Simpson's diversity index over productive rearrangements. In TCRdb, the immuneACCESS table is reduced to in-frame sequences with V and J assigned. These tables do not hold every clone; where another copy was compared, an unresolved V gene accounts for under half, and the others remain unexplained. That table is the source of V, J and clone size, and D and trimming were worked out from the DNA. The sample includes 220,000 or so clones, with over 80% observed a single time. The ten largest make up 6.8% of the sample.

The junction shows trimming of 2 bases on V and 7 bases on J, plus 14 bases between the germline ends. The CDR3 holds 14 amino acids from the cysteine to the phenylalanine. The DNA shown is the 42-base CDR3, in frame from base 1. The germline V gene sets CDR1 to MDHEN and CDR2 to SYDVKM. Rearrangement joined TRBV28 to TRBJ1-2, with no confident D gene call. The material sequenced was PBMCs or T cells enriched from blood (not recorded which). This clonotype was obtained from a woman between 40 and 50 years old who had recovered from COVID-19. The CDR3 loop reads CASSLKPGRIGYTF. At the DNA level, the sequence is TGTGCCAGCAGTTTAAAGCCGGGGAGGATTGGCTACACCTTC.